This TCR beta chain is drawn from a study of naive and memory T cell subsets. General observations from the study: A few larger clonotypes appeared in naive repertoires, especially CD8, possibly memory cells re-expressing CD45RA. Over 85% of naive TCR sequences appeared only once, unlike memory subsets.

Both TRBC1 and TRBC2 were covered by a beta constant-region primer of two equimolar oligonucleotides. Nested alpha and beta constant-region primers with the SP2 primer drove four PCR rounds on ligated cDNA. TCRdb analysed the UMI-ligation and nested PCR reads with MiXCR anew, one entry per CDR3 protein. The table lists under 150,000 distinct CDR3 sequences, approximately 20% of them singletons. CD4+ T cell IFNgamma after overnight CMV lysate exposure gave donor CMV status. This clonotype was picked up a small number of times. Its antigen is unidentified. Sequenced sample: naive CD8+ T cells from blood. The source of this sequence is a human donor in good health.

CDR3 residues: CASGGITSTDTQYF. The CDR3 region has the DNA TGTGCCAGCGGTGGCATAACTAGCACAGATACGCAGTATTTT. The rearrangement links TRBV27 to TRBJ2-3, with D unclear. Germline values: CDR1 MNHEY, CDR2 SMNVEV (reference sequence). The V and J ends lost 8 bases and 0 bases respectively, with 12 bases between them. The CDR3 has 14 amino acids.